Each of the 7 T cell receptor beta chains below was sequenced from the same sample in a study of PD-L1 blockade in urothelial cancer. Profiling relied on immunoSEQ multiplex PCR, and the TCRdb table lists in-frame clones only, not all of them. The sample lists approximately 80,000 clones, roughly 87% occurring once. This specimen consisted of PBMCs, obtained around atezolizumab (anti-PD-L1) treatment. The receptors derive from a man between 65 and 85 years old with urothelial cancer.

The V call is TRBV2, the J call TRBJ2-7; TRBD1 agrees at 10 bases. This CDR3 is 16 amino acids long. V trimming: 3 bases; J trimming: 5 bases; junction bases outside the gene matches: 10. CDR1 is SNHLY, CDR2 FYNNEI, per germline. This chain's CDR3 is CASSDRGGTGVDEQYF. For the CDR3, the DNA is TGTGCCAGCAGTGATCGAGGAGGGACAGGGGTTGACGAGCAGTACTTC.

A few counts support this clone. The V and J genes are TRBV5-5 and TRBJ1-2, with D perhaps TRBD1 (5 bases). This CDR3 has 13 residues. V gave up 1 base and J gave up 8 bases, with 12 bases separating them. From germline, CDR1 is SGHKS and CDR2 YYEKEE (reference sequence). As DNA, the CDR3 is TGTGCCAGCAGCTTGAACAGCTGGGGCGGCTACACCTTC. It translates to CASSLNSWGGYTF.

The V call is TRBV9, the J call TRBJ1-1; possibly TRBD1 for D (6 bases). The CDR3 totals 13 residues. V shed 7 bases and J shed 3 bases, with 13 bases lying between them. From germline, CDR1 is SGDLS and CDR2 YYNGEE. The CDR3 reads CASGGGGHTEAFF. DNA of the CDR3: TGTGCCAGCGGGGGAGGGGGGCACACTGAAGCTTTCTTT. Drawing the rest from reference TRBV9 and TRBJ1-1, the complete variable domain is DSGVTQTPKHLITATGQRVTLRCSPRSGDLSVYWYQQSLDQGLQFLIQYYNGEERAKGNILERFSAQQFPDLHSELNLSSLELGDSALYFCASGGGGHTEAFFGQGTRLTVV.

The V call is TRBV19, the J call TRBJ2-5; 9 bases match TRBD1. The germline V gene has CDR1 LNHDA and CDR2 SQIVND (reference sequence). The ends lost 3 bases at V and 6 bases at J; junction bases unmatched: 5. The CDR3 is made up of 14 amino acids. Here the CDR3 DNA reads TGTGCCAGTAGTATTCGGACAGGGGACCAGACCCAGTACTTC. It encodes CASSIRTGDQTQYF.

J is TRBJ1-5 and V is TRBV15; D is unclear. Germline V gene lookup returns CDR1 LNHNV and CDR2 YYDKDF (reference sequence). The CDR3 contains 17 residues. V was trimmed by 3 bases and J by 3 bases, leaving 18 bases between them. CDR3 in DNA: TGTGCCACCAGCAGCGGGGTTGGAGCGAGGGACAATCAGCCCCAGCATTTT. Encoded protein: CATSSGVGARDNQPQHF.

This chain joins TRBV19 and TRBJ2-7; D is perhaps TRBD1 (6 bases). The CDR3 length is 14 residues. V was trimmed by 1 base and J by 5 bases, leaving 12 bases between them. Germline V lookup: CDR1 LNHDA, CDR2 SQIVND (reference sequence). The CDR3 loop reads CASSIAQGMNEQYF. The CDR3 region has the DNA TGTGCCAGTAGTATAGCACAGGGCATGAACGAGCAGTACTTC.

This chain links TRBV29-1 with TRBJ1-4; TRBD1 might be the D (5 bases). The germline V and J ends were trimmed by 6 bases and 6 bases, with 8 bases remaining between them. The CDR3 length is 11 residues. CDR1 is SQVTM, CDR2 ANQGSEA, per germline. Here the CDR3 DNA reads TGCAGCGTACAGGACCATGAAAAACTGTTTTTT. It specifies CSVQDHEKLFF.